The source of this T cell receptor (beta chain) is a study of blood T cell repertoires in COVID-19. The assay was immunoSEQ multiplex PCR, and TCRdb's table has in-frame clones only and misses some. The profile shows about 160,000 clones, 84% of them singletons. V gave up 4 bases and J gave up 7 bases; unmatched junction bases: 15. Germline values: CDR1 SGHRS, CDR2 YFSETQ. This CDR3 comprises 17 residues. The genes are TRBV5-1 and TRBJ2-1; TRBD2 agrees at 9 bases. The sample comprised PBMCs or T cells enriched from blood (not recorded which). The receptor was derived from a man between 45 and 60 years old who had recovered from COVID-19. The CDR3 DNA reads TGCGCCAGCAGCGCGGGACTCGCGGGGGGGCCTAGTAATGAGCAGTTCTTC. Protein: CASSAGLAGGPSNEQFF.